This record concerns one T cell receptor (beta chain) sequence. The target of this receptor is not known. No qualities accompany the bases; no much larger clone lies one base away. TCRbeta CDR3 regions were amplified from genomic DNA by means of the immunoSEQ Assay, a bias-controlled multiplex PCR. The authors' analysis ran thus. Within the assay, amplification of reference gene primers was used to estimate how many nucleated cells each sample contained. Sequence reads were collapsed and filtered to measure the absolute abundance of every unique TCRbeta CDR3 rearrangement. Productive Simpson clonality was computed per sample as the square root of Simpson's diversity index over productive rearrangements. The immuneACCESS repertoire file appears here via TCRdb, limited to in-frame rearrangements. These files lack a portion of the clones; in checked studies, under half of the deficit traces to unresolved V genes, and the cause of the others is not known. That table supplies the V and J calls and clone size; D and trimming were determined from the DNA. In all, the sample holds approximately 90,000 clones, and 87% of those were seen once. The leading ten clones occupy 15% to 20% of the sample.

This entry comes from a study of blood T cell repertoires in COVID-19 (dated by TCRdb to the early 2020s). Notes on the research overall: Samples from collaborators originated in the United States, Italy and Spain and spanned both the acute and convalescent phases of COVID-19. The sample metadata nearly always contained a de-identified subject ID, COVID-19 status, age in years and sex. The material from the prospective study consisted of cDNA or gDNA derived from T cells, B-cell-depleted T cells, or PBMCs. Where available, HLA class I and class II types were obtained from metadata supplied by the sample provider rather than from assay-based typing. The repertoires were released in a freely available public database intended as a resource for research on the immune response to SARS-CoV-2. Subjects who had been exposed to COVID-19, were actively infected with it, or had recovered from it provided the deeply sampled blood TCRbeta repertoires that made up the dataset. Samples were obtained from the ongoing ImmuneRACE study (first 160 participants) and from 1,254 subjects provided by 6 global collaborators. What the research found in general, with its limitations: How much clinical and demographic metadata was included differed by source and by participant, and the metadata was provided uncurated.

Each collaborating institution followed its own protocols to collect whole blood in K2EDTA tubes. Collaborator samples were shipped for TCRbeta analysis as frozen whole blood, isolated PBMCs, or DNA extracted from either sample type. For CDR1 and CDR2, the germline V gene (reference sequence) lists SEHNR and FQNEAQ. The CDR3, from cysteine to phenylalanine, totals 14 residues. Solely the CDR3 DNA is kept, with 42 bases framed from the first base. The V end gives up 4 bases and the J end 5 bases, leaving 7 bases in the junction not matched to a gene. Sequencing input: peripheral blood. The rearrangement combines TRBV7-9 with TRBJ2-7; 8 of the junction bases match TRBD1. This clonotype was sampled from a human donor in a cohort sampled during active COVID-19. At the DNA level, the sequence is TGTGCCAGCAGCTACGGGACAGGAAAGAACGAGCAGTACTTC. Its coded protein is CASSYGTGKNEQYF.